The clone carrying this T cell receptor (beta chain) was seen at least ten times. These data are taken from a study of T cells in Graves' hyperthyroidism and ophthalmopathy. TCR beta CDR3 region amplification was performed from RNA transcripts. The HTBI primer set drove a first-round RT-PCR of the TCR CDR3. One entry per CDR3 protein results from TCRdb running MiXCR on the multiplex PCR reads. The table has a few hundred thousand distinct CDR3 sequences, roughly a fifth seen once. Stable Graves' hyperthyroidism meant no ophthalmopathy progression within 18 months. Uncontrolled infection, other autoimmune disease, pregnancy and lactation each barred patients from inclusion. The sample was blood. This clonotype was obtained from a woman in her forties or fifties with Graves' hyperthyroidism.

The CDR3 bases are TGCAGTGCCAGTCCCGTCCGGACAGATACGCAGTATTTT. This translates into CSASPVRTDTQYF. The gene calls are TRBV20-1 and TRBJ2-3; D not resolved. The CDR3 contains 13 residues. The V gene's germline CDR1 is DFQATT and CDR2 SNEGSKA (reference sequence). The ends were cut back, 6 bases at V and 3 bases at J, with 13 bases in the middle.